The clone carrying this T cell receptor (beta chain) was counted a few times. No antigen is known for it. TCRdb re-called the reads through MiXCR, storing one row per CDR3 protein. The table has hundreds of thousands of distinct CDR3 sequences, approximately 32% seen once; the top ten hold roughly 13%. The length of the CDR3 is 16 residues. Germline CDR1 reads SGHTA; CDR2 reads FQGNSA. V lost 3 bases to trimming and J lost 9 bases; unmatched junction nucleotides: 12. The sample is drawn from a study of T cell repertoires in cytomegalovirus infection. The rearrangement uses TRBV7-2 and TRBJ2-1; 9 bases agree with TRBD2. The sequenced sample was cultured CD8+ T cells from PBMCs, obtained from culture after CMV antigen stimulation. The source of this sequence is a human donor in good health (CMV status not recorded). Some clones in this sample may be carry-over from other donors' samples. The DNA for the CDR3 is TGTGCCAGCAGCTTGGGGGGACTAGCTAGTAACGGTGAGCAGTTCTTC. Its translation is CASSLGGLASNGEQFF. Complete variable domain (other parts from reference TRBV7-2 and TRBJ2-1): GAGVSQSPSNKVTEKGKDVELRCDPISGHTALYWYRQSLGQGLEFLIYFQGNSAPDKSGLPSDRFSAERTGGSVSTLTIQRTQQEDSAVYLCASSLGGLASNGEQFFGPGTRLTVL.